This passage covers 9 T cell receptor beta chains from one sample sequenced in a study of CD8+ T cells in alopecia areata. Treatment indicated: oral pan-JAK inhibitor, 5-10 mg twice daily. RNA, once extracted, was reverse transcribed into cDNA for use as the sequencing template. Profiling relied on immunoSEQ multiplex PCR, and the TCRdb table lists in-frame clones only, not all of them. The sample lists 150,000 or so clones; around 58% were seen once. Here the sequenced sample was CD4+ T cells sorted from blood, taken at roughly week 55, from a patient treated with tofacitinib. The receptor source for this set is a human donor with alopecia areata.

This chain uses TRBV30 with TRBJ2-5; D not resolved. TRBJ2-7 explains the end of the DNA better; the J call may be wrong. CDR1 and CDR2 (germline): GTSNPN, SVGIG (reference sequence). The CDR3 has 11 amino acids. The CDR3 loop reads CAWSGNYEQYF. CDR3 coding DNA: TGTGCCTGGAGCGGAAACTACGAGCAGTACTTC.

This clone has only one observation. This chain connects TRBV15 to TRBJ2-1, with unresolved D. Between the trimmed V and J ends, which lost 0 bases and 12 bases, there was a span of 9 bases. CDR1 and CDR2 (germline): LNHNV, YYDKDF (reference sequence). The CDR3 totals 12 residues. The CDR3 nucleotides are TGTGCCACCAGCAGAGATCTCCCCGGGCAGTTCTTC. This translates into CATSRDLPGQFF.

This clone was seen a few times. V gene TRBV19 combines with J gene TRBJ1-2; TRBD1 matches at 7 bases. Germline values: CDR1 LNHDA, CDR2 SQIVND (reference sequence). This CDR3 contains 15 residues. After removal of 7 bases from V and 1 base from J, the junction contained 9 bases not matched to a gene. The CDR3 bases are TGTGCCAGTACCGAGGGACAGAAACTTAACTATGGCTACACCTTC. This translates into CASTEGQKLNYGYTF.

The chain is built from TRBV6-5 and TRBJ1-3; D not resolved. Trimming left V 2 bases short and J 0 bases short, with 2 bases between. Germline CDR1 is MNHEY and CDR2 is SVGAGI. This CDR3 is 13 amino acids long. CDR3 in DNA: TGTGCCAGCAGTTACACCTCTGGAAACACCATATATTTT. The encoded protein is CASSYTSGNTIYF.

This CDR3 is CASSSRTGRRSGANVLTF. The CDR3 DNA sequence: TGTGCCAGCAGCTCTCGGACAGGGAGGAGGTCTGGGGCCAACGTCCTGACTTTC. The chain carries TRBV11-2 and TRBJ2-6, with 8 bases matching TRBD1. V shed 4 bases, J shed 1 base, and the junction held 9 bases outside the gene matches. The germline CDR1 and CDR2 sequences are SGHAT and FQNNGV. The length of the CDR3 is 18 residues. Full variable domain (remainder filled in from reference TRBV11-2 and TRBJ2-6): EAGVAQSPRYKIIEKRQSVAFWCNPISGHATLYWYQQILGQGPKLLIQFQNNGVVDDSQLPKDRFSAERLKGVDSTLKIQPAKLEDSAVYLCASSSRTGRRSGANVLTFGAGSRLTVL.

The chain joins TRBV7-8 to TRBJ1-2, with D perhaps TRBD1 (5 bases). Per germline, CDR1 SGHVS and CDR2 FQNEAQ. The V end was cut by 3 bases, the J end by 5 bases, with 16 bases between. CDR3 size: 15 residues. This chain's CDR3 is CASSLERREVYGYTF. In nucleotides, the CDR3 is TGTGCCAGCAGCTTGGAACGCAGGGAGGTGTATGGCTACACCTTC.

This clone was found once. The V and J genes are TRBV6-5 and TRBJ1-2; D not resolved. The CDR3 contains 14 residues. Trimming stripped 5 bases from V and 2 bases from J, with 12 bases between. Germline-derived CDR1 and CDR2 are MNHEY and SVGAGI. CDR3 coding DNA: TGTGCCAGCAGTAACCACGGGCGCAACTATGGCTACACCTTC. Its translation: CASSNHGRNYGYTF.

The genes are TRBV30 and TRBJ1-4, with no clear D. Trimming took off 5 bases at V and 15 bases at J, with 16 bases between the two ends. The CDR3 sequence is 11 residues long. CDR1 is GTSNPN, CDR2 SVGIG, per germline (reference sequence). CDR3 residues: CAWGNTGKLFF. CDR3 nucleotide sequence: TGTGCCTGGGGGAATACCGGGAAGTTGTTTTTT.

The chain recombines TRBV29-1 with TRBJ1-4; the D gene is possibly TRBD1 (6 bases). V was clipped by 0 bases and J by 7 bases, with 9 bases between them. Germline CDR1 reads SQVTM; CDR2 reads ANQGSEA. The CDR3 has 13 amino acids. CDR3 nucleotides: TGCAGCGTTGAAGAGCAGGGGAGTGAAAAACTGTTTTTT. It codes for CSVEEQGSEKLFF.